This T cell receptor beta chain was identified during a study of T cell repertoires in cytomegalovirus infection. Study-level background: Recently identified HLA-C-restricted and well-studied HLA-B-restricted CMV epitopes were used. Indications came from public TCR beta signatures; they pointed to CMV infection and to a matching HLA type. Overall study results and limits: In two of eight donors, the top clonotype was HLA-C-restricted CMV-specific. People with CMV and the relevant HLA were identified by cumulative public TCR beta family frequency.

This clonotype was seen more than once but under ten times. As yet, its antigen is unknown. This CDR3 has 14 amino acids. CDR1 SEHNR and CDR2 FQNEAQ come from the germline V gene (reference sequence). Losses at the gene ends were 4 bases for V and 3 bases for J; bases not matched to a gene: 2. A single record per CDR3 protein comes from TCRdb applying MiXCR to the reads. Of 200,000 to 250,000 distinct CDR3 sequences listed, roughly two fifths are singletons. Sequences were derived from CD8+ T cells from cultured PBMCs, sampled from culture after CMV antigen stimulation. The chain employs TRBV7-9 and TRBJ2-5; 10 bases are a match to TRBD1. This clonotype originated in a human donor in good health (CMV status not recorded). Some clones in this sample may be carry-over from other donors' samples. CDR3 amino acids: CASSSGQGKETQYF. CDR3 in DNA: TGTGCCAGCAGCTCGGGACAGGGGAAAGAGACCCAGTACTTC.